This entry concerns a single TCR beta chain. What it binds is unknown. The stimulus was an HIV-1 Gag 15-mer peptide pool, about 1 ug/peptide/mL. Sorted nonresponding memory CD4+ T cells were CD40L-negative, CD69-negative, CD45RO-high. Donors were HIV-1-infected adults who began suppressive ART during chronic infection. The data are from a study of persistence of HIV-infected CD4 T cells. J was trimmed by 14 bases and V by 5 bases; bases with no gene match: 6. The CDR3 sequence is 11 residues long. Per germline, CDR1 LGHNT and CDR2 FRNRAP. The libraries were made with immunoSEQ version 4 in survey mode. Method: immunoSEQ multiplex PCR; TCRdb's copy keeps in-frame clones and lacks some. The profile covers 30,000 to 35,000 clones, with 82% appearing a single time and 15% to 20% taken by the ten largest.

The input for sequencing was CD4+ T cells sorted from PBMCs after approximately 19-hour stimulation, taken from a patient who received antiretroviral therapy. The receptor was derived from an adult woman with HIV who was CMV-seropositive. The chain is built from TRBV12-5 and TRBJ2-1; TRBD1 matches 7 bases. This CDR3 reads CASGQPGQKFF. The CDR3 bases are TGTGCTAGTGGTCAGCCGGGACAGAAGTTCTTC.